This T cell receptor beta chain was recovered during a study of blood T cells in healthy people across ages. The CDR3 loop spans 15 amino acids. Germline V gene lookup returns CDR1 SGHRS and CDR2 YFSETQ. Trimming cost V 0 bases and J 10 bases, with 16 bases left between them. Alongside a J-beta primer mix, a sample-barcoded 5' primer served in a second PCR lasting about 7 to 11 cycles. A template-switch adaptor containing 12 random nucleotides labeled each cDNA molecule. TCRdb itself ran the 5' RACE reads through MiXCR, one entry per CDR3 protein. This sample has about 1.4 million distinct CDR3 sequences, with approximately 60% found just once. This clonotype was counted only a few times.

The receptor was isolated from a man younger than 35 in good health. V gene TRBV5-1 combines with J gene TRBJ1-4; D call uncertain. Input material: blood. CDR3 amino acids: CASSLAVDGGGKLFF. The CDR3, as DNA: TGCGCCAGCAGCTTGGCCGTGGACGGCGGTGGAAAACTGTTTTTT.